The rows below give T cell receptor beta chains drawn from one sample of a study of T cells and copy number aberrations in small-cell lung cancer. The method was immunoSEQ multiplex PCR; TCRdb's version includes in-frame clones alone and lacks a portion of them. The table lists just under 1,100 clones, around 86% of them singletons. Input material: tumor tissue. The source is a man in his sixties with small cell lung cancer. CDR3s include the opening cysteine and the closing phenylalanine or tryptophan. D genes are given only for firm matches.

CDR3,DNA,D,V,J
CSVDRGNEQFF,TGCAGCGTTGACAGGGGCAATGAGCAGTTCTTC,-,TRBV29-1,TRBJ2-1
CASSYTPVNEQFF,TGTGCCAGCAGTTACACCCCTGTCAATGAGCAGTTCTTC,-,TRBV6-5,TRBJ2-1
CASSFRLAVNTGELFF,TGTGCCAGCAGCTTTAGACTAGCGGTGAACACCGGGGAGCTGTTTTTT,TRBD2,TRBV7-9,TRBJ2-2
CASSQDMMSYADTQYF,TGTGCCAGCAGCCAAGATATGATGTCTTACGCAGATACGCAGTATTTT,-,TRBV14,TRBJ2-3
CASSQGGSVSGTDTQYF,TGTGCCAGCAGCCAAGGGGGGTCCGTAAGCGGCACAGATACGCAGTATTTT,-,TRBV14,TRBJ2-3
CASSRSGGDQPQHF,TGTGCCAGCAGTCGGTCTGGGGGCGATCAGCCCCAGCATTTT,-,TRBV28,TRBJ1-5
CASSYPGYGGDTQYF,TGTGCCAGCAGTTACCCGGGTTATGGGGGGGATACGCAGTATTTT,-,TRBV6-5,TRBJ2-3
CASRNRETYEQYF,TGTGCCAGCAGAAACAGAGAAACCTACGAGCAGTACTTC,-,TRBV28,TRBJ2-7
CASSAGPYNSPLHF,TGTGCCAGCAGTGCGGGACCCTATAATTCACCCCTCCACTTT,-,TRBV6-1,TRBJ1-6
CASSFSAGYGYTF,TGTGCCAGCAGTTTCTCGGCGGGCTATGGCTACACCTTC,-,TRBV28,TRBJ1-2
CATGRSVTSGGQETQYF,TGTGCCACCGGACGATCGGTCACTAGTGGGGGCCAAGAGACCCAGTACTTC,-,TRBV7-9,TRBJ2-5
CASSLGGSSYEQYF,TGTGCCAGCAGCTTAGGCGGGAGTAGTTACGAGCAGTACTTC,-,TRBV13,TRBJ2-7
CASSQEAPQGSGELFF,TGTGCCAGCAGCCAAGAAGCCCCACAGGGCTCCGGGGAGCTGTTTTTT,-,TRBV4-2,TRBJ2-2
CASSLGTVQETQYF,TGTGCCAGCTCCCTTGGGACAGTTCAAGAGACCCAGTACTTC,TRBD1,TRBV18,TRBJ2-5
CASSQAQADTQYF,TGTGCCAGCAGCCAAGCTCAAGCGGATACGCAGTATTTT,-,TRBV4-2,TRBJ2-3
CASSLPNRLAGEGTQYF,TGTGCCAGCAGTTTACCAAACAGACTAGCGGGAGAAGGGACCCAGTACTTC,TRBD2,TRBV28,TRBJ2-5
CASSEQGARGEQYF,TGTGCCAGCAGCGAACAGGGGGCGCGGGGCGAGCAGTACTTC,TRBD1,TRBV9,TRBJ2-7
CASSLVGRRVAEQFF,TGTGCCAGCAGCTTAGTTGGGAGACGGGTTGCTGAGCAGTTCTTC,-,TRBV11-3,TRBJ2-1
CASSLGLAGGTDTQYF,TGCGCCAGCAGCCTAGGACTAGCGGGAGGCACAGATACGCAGTATTTT,TRBD2,TRBV5-1,TRBJ2-3